Listed here are 29 T cell receptor beta chains from one sample, sequenced in a study of breast tumors, draining lymph nodes, adjacent tissues. TCRdb re-derived calls from the multiplex PCR reads in MiXCR, one entry per CDR3 protein. The data show about 15,000 distinct CDR3 sequences, approximately 57% seen once. What was sequenced was tumor-adjacent breast tissue. These receptors were obtained from a female donor with breast cancer. Some clones in this sample may be carry-over from other donors' samples.

The chain carries TRBV19 and TRBJ2-1; a possible D gene is TRBD1 (6 bases). CDR3 length equals 13 residues. V was pared by 4 bases and J by 9 bases, with 13 bases between. The germline V gene has CDR1 LNHDA and CDR2 SQIVND (reference sequence). The CDR3: CASSTGTGLEQFF. The CDR3 coding sequence is TGTGCCAGTAGTACCGGAACAGGGCTTGAGCAGTTCTTC.

The V gene is TRBV7-2, the J gene TRBJ2-1; unclear D gene. The CDR3 length is 13 residues. Germline V CDR1 and CDR2: SGHTA, FQGNSA. Trimming left V 6 bases short and J 5 bases short, with 11 bases between. The CDR3 protein is CASRRVANNEQFF. DNA for the CDR3: TGTGCCAGCAGGCGTGTCGCCAACAATGAGCAGTTCTTC.

In this sample, this clonotype is medium-sized (0.01 to 0.1%). This sequence joins TRBV3-1 and TRBJ1-6; D gene ambiguous. Germline-derived CDR1 and CDR2 are LGHDT and YNNKEL (reference sequence). The CDR3 covers 15 residues. The V end lost 1 base, the J end lost 8 bases, and 12 bases lay between the germline ends. CDR3 amino acids: CASSQVLAGYSPLHF. The CDR3 nucleotides are TGTGCCAGCAGCCAAGTTCTGGCAGGCTATTCACCCCTCCACTTT.

With regard to this clonotype: The junction departs from germline at one end; a sequencing error may be responsible. The chain recombines TRBV20-1 with TRBJ2-7, with a possible D match to TRBD2 (5 bases). The CDR3 contains 12 residues. CDR1 is DFQATT, CDR2 SNEGSKA, per germline (reference sequence). The CDR3, as DNA: TGCAGTGCAAGGACTGGTTCCTACGAGCAGTGCTTC. Translating it yields CSARTGSYEQCF.

This clonotype was observed at least ten times. This chain joins TRBV3-1 and TRBJ1-5; TRBD1 might be the D (6 bases). The germline CDR1 and CDR2 sequences are LGHDT and YNNKEL (reference sequence). V lost 4 bases, J lost 10 bases, and 14 bases lay in between. This CDR3 region has 13 residues. The CDR3 DNA is TGTGCCAGCAGCCCAGGGGTGGACAGACCCCAGCATTTT. As protein: CASSPGVDRPQHF.

The J gene is TRBJ2-7, the V gene TRBV27; 8 nucleotides line up with TRBD1. The CDR3 consists of 13 residues. V was pared by 5 bases and J by 4 bases, with 4 bases of the junction left unmatched. Germline V gives CDR1 MNHEY, CDR2 SMNVEV (reference sequence). CDR3 DNA sequence: TGTGCCAGCAGTCTTCAGGGGGCGTACGAGCAGTACTTC. Encoded protein: CASSLQGAYEQYF.

Of note for this clonotype: A read error is likely, as this CDR3 ends without the conserved phenylalanine or tryptophan. The chain recombines TRBV7-9 with TRBJ2-7, with 9 bases aligning to TRBD1. Germline V lookup: CDR1 SEHNR, CDR2 FQNEAQ (reference sequence). This CDR3 region has 14 residues. The CDR3: CTSSPGTGTYEQYL. The DNA of the CDR3 is TGTACCAGCAGCCCCGGGACAGGGACCTACGAGCAGTACCTC.

The rearrangement links TRBV6-4 to TRBJ2-7, with D maybe TRBD2 (6 bases). This CDR3 is 20 amino acids long. V lost 6 bases and J 0 bases, leaving 30 bases between the germline ends. Germline CDR1 MRHNA, CDR2 SNTAGT. In nucleotides, the CDR3 is TGTGCCAGCAGCACCTCCGCGCGGAGGGCTCGAAATCGAGCCTCCTACGAGCAGTACGTC. Translated, it gives CASSTSARRARNRASYEQYV.

J is TRBJ1-3 and V is TRBV7-2; D unclear. V was shortened by 6 bases and J by 4 bases, with 13 bases between the two germline ends. The CDR3 consists of 14 residues. Germline CDR1 reads SGHTA; CDR2 reads FQGNSA. CDR3 protein: CASRKGLEGNTIYF. CDR3 DNA sequence: TGTGCCAGCAGGAAGGGCCTTGAGGGAAACACCATATATTTT.

V and J are TRBV7-9 and TRBJ1-1; 8 bases align to TRBD1. J gave up 4 bases and V 2 bases, and 6 bases lay outside the gene matches. Germline values: CDR1 SEHNR, CDR2 FQNEAQ (reference sequence). This CDR3 is built from 15 residues. The CDR3 DNA follows: TGTGCCAGCAGCTTATGGACAGGGACGGGCACTGAAGCTTTCTTT. This encodes CASSLWTGTGTEAFF. The full variable domain, completed using reference TRBV7-9 and TRBJ1-1, is DTGVSQNPRHKITKRGQNVTFRCDPISEHNRLYWYRQTLGQGPEFLTYFQNEAQLEKSRLLSDRFSAERPKGSFSTLEIQRTEQGDSAMYLCASSLWTGTGTEAFFGQGTRLTVV.

This clonotype was seen once. V is TRBV25-1 and J is TRBJ2-1; 8 bases fit TRBD1. This CDR3 comprises 15 residues. Germline V gene lookup returns CDR1 MGHDK and CDR2 SYGVNS. V lost 5 bases to trimming and J lost 3 bases; unmatched junction nucleotides: 6. This chain's CDR3 is CASSPRTGNYNEQFF. The CDR3 DNA sequence: TGTGCCAGCAGTCCAAGGACAGGGAACTACAATGAGCAGTTCTTC.

The rearrangement joins TRBV7-8 to TRBJ1-2; D is ambiguous. V shed 1 base and J shed 2 bases, with 8 bases lying between them. The germline CDR1 and CDR2 sequences are SGHVS and FQNEAQ. The CDR3 is made up of 14 amino acids. The CDR3 sequence is CASSLGDGNYGYTF. The CDR3 DNA sequence: TGTGCCAGCAGCTTAGGCGACGGAAACTATGGCTACACCTTC.

Relative to its sample, this clonotype is medium-sized. V usage is TRBV3-1 and J usage is TRBJ1-6; D is unresolved. Looked up from germline, CDR1 is LGHDT and CDR2 is YNNKEL (reference sequence). This CDR3 has 17 amino acids. V lost 0 bases and J lost 4, with 13 bases in between. CDR3 residues: CASSQEGRAAYNSPLHF. In DNA, the CDR3 is TGTGCCAGCAGCCAAGAGGGCCGGGCCGCATATAATTCACCCCTCCACTTT.

CDR3 protein: CASSIGGERYNEQFF. For the CDR3, the DNA is TGTGCCAGTAGTATCGGGGGAGAAAGGTACAATGAGCAGTTCTTC. The chain couples TRBV19 to TRBJ2-1; tentative D call: TRBD2 (6 bases). Deletions cut 3 bases from V and 4 bases from J, with 13 bases between. Germline V gene sequence: CDR1 LNHDA, CDR2 SQIVND (reference sequence). The CDR3 runs to 15 residues.

The rearrangement links TRBV4-1 to TRBJ2-3; TRBD2 matches at 12 bases. The germline V gene encodes CDR1 MGHRA and CDR2 YSYEKL. This CDR3 comprises 15 residues. After removal of 3 bases from V and 5 bases from J, the junction contained 3 bases not matched to a gene. The CDR3 loop reads CASSHRTSGIDTQYF. CDR3 DNA sequence: TGCGCCAGCAGCCACCGGACTAGCGGGATAGATACGCAGTATTTT.

This clonotype was picked up many times. This sequence joins TRBV27 and TRBJ2-2; D is possibly TRBD2 (6 bases). Trimming took 7 bases from V and 5 from J, leaving 14 bases between them. This CDR3 contains 14 residues. Germline CDR1 MNHEY, CDR2 SMNVEV (reference sequence). CDR3 nucleotides: TGTGCCAGCAACGGAGGGACTGTAACCGGGGAGCTGTTTTTT. It yields the protein CASNGGTVTGELFF.

The V gene is TRBV11-3, the J gene TRBJ1-3; D not resolved. The germline V gene encodes CDR1 SGHNT and CDR2 YENEEA. V gave up 4 bases and J gave up 4 bases, with 5 bases separating them. The CDR3 is 12 residues long. CDR3 sequence: CASSSTGNTIYF. The CDR3, as DNA: TGTGCCAGCAGCTCAACAGGAAACACCATATATTTT.

This clonotype was seen repeatedly, ten times or more. One end of the junction fails to match germline, which may point to a read error. The V gene is TRBV6-5, the J gene TRBJ2-1; no reliable D call. Germline V gives CDR1 MNHEY, CDR2 SVGAGI. There are 14 residues in the CDR3. CDR3 region: CASSHSRGNNEQFF. CDR3 sequence (DNA): TGTGCCAGCAGTCACTCTCGCGGTAACAATGAGCAGTTCTTC.

CDR3 sequence: CASSVGAGGNSPLHF. In nucleotides, the CDR3 is TGTGCCAGCAGCGTAGGGGCAGGGGGTAATTCACCCCTCCACTTT. The chain combines TRBV9 with TRBJ1-6; 7 bases match TRBD1. The CDR3 covers 15 residues. The V gene end was trimmed by 0 bases and the J gene end by 6 bases; junction bases not matched to a gene: 3. Germline lookup yields CDR1 SGDLS and CDR2 YYNGEE.

The rearrangement uses TRBV12-3 or TRBV12-4 and TRBJ2-7; TRBD1 matches at 9 bases. The CDR3 runs to 15 residues. The V and J ends lost 4 bases and 2 bases, in that order; junction bases with no gene match: 6. CDR3 nucleotide sequence: TGTGCCAGCAGTTGGGGACAGGGTAAAACCTACGAGCAGTACTTC. This gives the protein CASSWGQGKTYEQYF.

This clonotype was seen repeatedly, ten times or more. Relative to the germline gene, one junction end is altered; a read error may explain this. V and J are TRBV5-1 and TRBJ1-2, with a weak D call TRBD1 (5 bases). This CDR3 spans 16 amino acids. Germline V gene data show CDR1 as SGHRS and CDR2 as YFSETQ. The CDR3 spells CASSPFREPPNYGYAF. For the CDR3, the DNA is TGCGCCAGCAGCCCGTTCAGGGAACCACCCAACTATGGCTACGCCTTC.

The chain links TRBV24-1 to TRBJ2-2; a possible D gene is TRBD1 (5 bases). CDR1 is KGHDR, CDR2 SFDVKD, per germline. CDR3 length equals 14 residues. The ends were cut back, 4 bases at V and 6 bases at J, with 11 bases in the middle. CDR3 coding DNA: TGTGCCACCAGTGACTCAGGGTTCGCCGGGGAGCTGTTTTTT. It codes for CATSDSGFAGELFF.

This clonotype is categorized as medium-sized. This rearrangement joins TRBV7-9 to TRBJ1-6; a possible D gene is TRBD1 (6 bases). V dropped 2 bases and J dropped 4 bases, with 12 bases sitting between them. CDR1 is SEHNR, CDR2 FQNEAQ, per germline (reference sequence). This CDR3 contains 16 residues. The DNA for the CDR3 is TGTGCCAGCAGCTTACTACAGGGAGAATATAATTCACCCCTCCACTTT. Translation gives CASSLLQGEYNSPLHF.

This clonotype was counted only a few times. The chain couples TRBV30 to TRBJ1-2, with D possibly being TRBD1 (6 bases). This CDR3 is built from 14 residues. CDR1 is GTSNPN, CDR2 SVGIG, per germline (reference sequence). V shed 3 bases and J shed 8 bases, with 19 bases lying between them. The CDR3 spells CAWSVVGGAEGYTF. The CDR3 bases are TGTGCCTGGAGCGTGGTGGGGGGCGCGGAAGGCTACACCTTC. The entire variable domain, with the rest obtained from reference TRBV30 and TRBJ1-2, is as follows: SQTIHQWPATLVQPVGSPLSLECTVEGTSNPNLYWYRQAAGRGLQLLFYSVGIGQISSEVPQNLSASRPQDRQFILSSKKLLLSDSGFYLCAWSVVGGAEGYTFGSGTRLTVV.

The chain employs TRBV5-1 and TRBJ2-3; either TRBD1 or TRBD2 may fit D (5 bases each). Trimming left V 4 bases short and J 4 bases short, with 19 bases between. The CDR3 loop spans 16 amino acids. Per germline, CDR1 SGHRS and CDR2 YFSETQ. CDR3 sequence (DNA): TGCGCCAGCAGCCTCCCTGGGACGCCAGGGTCAGATACGCAGTATTTT. Translating gives CASSLPGTPGSDTQYF.

This clonotype came up many times. V gene TRBV6-1 combines with J gene TRBJ2-3, with D possibly matching TRBD1 (5 bases). Deletions cut 0 bases from V and 2 bases from J, with 9 bases between. Germline CDR1 MNHNS, CDR2 SASEGT. The CDR3 sequence is 15 residues long. The CDR3: CASSEASRATDTQYF. For the CDR3, the DNA is TGTGCCAGCAGTGAAGCTAGCAGGGCCACAGATACGCAGTATTTT.

The chain couples TRBV24-1 to TRBJ2-3; perhaps TRBD1 as D (5 bases). V was trimmed by 0 bases and J by 3 bases, leaving 18 bases between them. The CDR3 extends over 18 amino acids. From germline, CDR1 is KGHDR and CDR2 SFDVKD. The CDR3, as DNA: TGTGCCACCAGTGATTTGGGGCGTGCAGGGAAGGGGACAGATACGCAGTATTTT. As protein: CATSDLGRAGKGTDTQYF.

This clonotype rates as large. The rearrangement links TRBV7-6 to TRBJ2-5, with D maybe TRBD1 (5 bases). CDR1 and CDR2 from the germline V gene are SGHVS and FNYEAQ. The V end was cut by 5 bases, the J end by 4 bases, with 8 bases between. This CDR3 has 12 amino acids. The CDR3 DNA sequence: TGTGCCAGCAGCCAACAGGCAGAGACCCAGTACTTC. Translated: CASSQQAETQYF.

The sample holds one count of this clonotype. The chain is built from TRBV7-3 and TRBJ1-6, with a tentative D call TRBD1 (5 bases). Germline values: CDR1 SGHTA, CDR2 FQGTGA. This CDR3 is built from 13 residues. V was pared by 6 bases and J by 8 bases, with 11 bases between. CDR3 bases: TGTGCCAGCAGTAAGGGGCGAGATTCACCCCTCCACTTT. It codes for CASSKGRDSPLHF. The full variable domain, with the rest looked up from reference TRBV7-3 and TRBJ1-6, is GAGVSQTPSNKVTEKGKYVELRCDPISGHTALYWYRQSLGQGPEFLIYFQGTGAADDSGLPNDRFFAVRPEGSVSTLKIQRTERGDSAVYLCASSKGRDSPLHFGNGTRLTVT.